These 32 T cell receptor beta chains originate from one sample sequenced in a study (dated by TCRdb to between 2015 and 2016). The library was produced with 5' RACE. TCRdb shows the sequencer as Illumina MiSeq. In TCRdb, the public reads were trimmed at Q25 with fastp and aligned with MiXCR, with productive beta chains retained. CDR3 protein sequences are deduplicated, and each keeps its most common genes and DNA. Present in this sample are some 37,000 distinct CDR3 sequences, over 15% of which were seen just once. Roughly 2.8% of the sample comes from the top ten. Source material: naive CD4+ T cells sorted from a lymph node. The cell subset or site label corresponds to: naive CD4+ T cells, CD4+CD45RA+CD25-. The receptors were gathered from a female donor with breast cancer.

The V call is TRBV28, the J call TRBJ1-4; TRBD1 matches 8 bases. CDR1 MDHEN and CDR2 SYDVKM come from the germline V gene. The CDR3 sequence is 15 residues long. With V trimmed by 6 bases and J by 7 bases, 10 bases remained unmatched. The CDR3 DNA follows: TGTGCCAGCAGCCCCCCAACAGGGGGTGCTGAAAAACTGTTTTTT. Its translation: CASSPPTGGAEKLFF.

Worth noting for this clonotype: At one end the junction does not follow the germline gene, possibly because of a read error. V is TRBV15 and J is TRBJ2-2; D possibly corresponds to TRBD2 (5 bases). There are 13 residues in the CDR3. Germline-derived CDR1 and CDR2 are LNHNV and YYDKDF (reference sequence). The CDR3 coding sequence is TGTGCCACCAGCAGAGAAGTAACCGGGGAGCTGTCTTTT. Translation gives CATSREVTGELSF.

This clonotype was seen repeatedly, ten times or more. This sequence joins TRBV20-1 and TRBJ2-5; the match to TRBD1 covers 7 bases. The V gene's germline CDR1 is DFQATT and CDR2 SNEGSKA (reference sequence). The CDR3 length is 14 residues. With 2 bases clipped from V and 2 bases from J, the junction kept 5 bases outside the gene matches. For the CDR3, the DNA is TGCAGTGCTAGATCTGGACAGGAGCAAGAGACCCAGTACTTC. Encoded protein: CSARSGQEQETQYF.

This clonotype appeared many times. J is TRBJ2-3 and V is TRBV5-1; no clear D gene. V gave up 3 bases and J gave up 6 bases, with 5 bases separating them. Germline CDR1 SGHRS, CDR2 YFSETQ. This CDR3 contains 11 residues. The CDR3 DNA follows: TGCGCCAGCAGCTCCGTCGATACGCAGTATTTT. Translating it yields CASSSVDTQYF.

The chain uses TRBV5-1 and TRBJ2-1; D is possibly TRBD1 or TRBD2 (7 bases each). Per germline, CDR1 SGHRS and CDR2 YFSETQ. The CDR3 length is 16 residues. The V gene lost 4 bases and the J gene lost 8 bases, with 22 bases spanning the gap. CDR3 nucleotide sequence: TGCGCCAGCAGCCAGGGGGGGCAGGGGACGTTCGATGAGCAGTTCTTC. Its translation: CASSQGGQGTFDEQFF.

This clonotype was counted between two and nine times. The junction shows a germline mismatch at one end, possibly a read error. The DNA of the CDR3 is TGCGCCGGCAGCTTGGCCACCCTAGGAGGTGGCACTGAAGCTTTCTTT. Amino acid sequence: CAGSLATLGGGTEAFF. This chain links TRBV5-1 with TRBJ1-1, with D unresolved. Looked up from germline, CDR1 is SGHRS and CDR2 is YFSETQ. The CDR3 is made up of 16 amino acids.

This clonotype was recorded once. The junction departs from the called germline gene at one end, perhaps through a read error. This chain connects TRBV12-3 or TRBV12-4 to TRBJ2-1; TRBD2 matches at 10 bases. The CDR3 length is 16 residues. The CDR3, as DNA: TGTGCCAGCAGTGGGGGCAGGACTAGCGGTTCCAATGGGCAGTTCTTC. Protein: CASSGGRTSGSNGQFF.

This chain links TRBV9 with TRBJ2-1; D remains unclear. In germline, CDR1 is SGDLS, CDR2 YYNGEE. This CDR3 contains 10 residues. V was pared by 4 bases and J by 11 bases, with 7 bases between. This CDR3 is CASSHLQQFF. The CDR3 bases are TGTGCCAGCAGCCACTTGCAGCAGTTCTTC.

Ten or more counts support this clonotype. J is TRBJ1-1 and V is TRBV28, with D perhaps TRBD1 (6 bases). Germline CDR1 and CDR2: MDHEN and SYDVKM. The CDR3 runs 14 residues. V was clipped by 2 bases and J by 5 bases, with 12 bases between them. CDR3 region: CASSLMGGATEAFF. The CDR3 DNA reads as TGTGCCAGCAGTTTAATGGGGGGCGCGACTGAAGCTTTCTTT.

The chain is built from TRBV7-9 and TRBJ2-5; a possible D gene is TRBD1 (5 bases). The ends were cut back, 1 base at V and 5 bases at J, with 14 bases in the middle. This CDR3 is 15 amino acids long. Germline V CDR1 and CDR2: SEHNR, FQNEAQ (reference sequence). The CDR3 DNA sequence: TGTGCCAGCAGCTTAGGTTGGGGCGAATGGGAGACCCAGTACTTC. It is translated as CASSLGWGEWETQYF.

V gene TRBV7-2 combines with J gene TRBJ1-5; D not resolved. V was trimmed by 3 bases and J by 9 bases, leaving 12 bases between them. CDR3 length: 13 amino acids. CDR1 and CDR2 (germline): SGHTA, FQGNSA. The CDR3: CASSFGRARPQHF. The CDR3 DNA reads as TGTGCCAGCAGCTTTGGGCGCGCAAGGCCCCAGCATTTT.

Details on this clonotype: This CDR3 fails to terminate in the conserved phenylalanine or tryptophan, so it likely reflects a read error. No DNA is shown, since the ends of the CDR3 on it are uncertain; the CDR3 is the one TCRdb lists. The chain uses TRBV24-1 and TRBJ1-4; the D call of TRBD1 is as the table states it, not checked on the DNA. From germline, CDR1 is KGHDR and CDR2 SFDVKD. The CDR3 comprises 9 residues, both ends counted. The CDR3 loop reads CATSDPGMS.

As DNA, the CDR3 is TGCGCCAGCAGCTGGGGGGCGGGCGGGAGCACTGAAGCTTTCTTT. Translating it yields CASSWGAGGSTEAFF. V usage is TRBV5-1 and J usage is TRBJ1-1; weak D call: TRBD1 (6 bases). V was shortened by 3 bases and J by 4 bases, with 16 bases between the two germline ends. CDR3 length: 15 amino acids. The germline V gene has CDR1 SGHRS and CDR2 YFSETQ.

This clonotype has only a few counts. The rearrangement joins TRBV5-1 to TRBJ1-1; D is unresolved. The CDR3 runs 11 residues. Germline CDR1 is SGHRS and CDR2 is YFSETQ. Trimming took 0 bases from V and 11 from J, leaving 8 bases between them. Written as DNA, the CDR3 is TGCGCCAGCAGCTTGGACGGGATCGCTTTCTTT. Translated: CASSLDGIAFF.

The table lists this clonotype with many counts. The V and J genes are TRBV7-8 and TRBJ2-1, with D maybe TRBD2 (5 bases). Per the germline V gene, CDR1 is SGHVS and CDR2 is FQNEAQ. The CDR3 covers 14 residues. V lost 0 bases and J lost 8, with 11 bases in between. The CDR3 protein is CASSLALRADEQFF. CDR3 DNA sequence: TGTGCCAGCAGCTTAGCGTTACGAGCGGATGAGCAGTTCTTC.

This chain links TRBV6-5 with TRBJ2-5; 7 bases match TRBD1. The ends lost 6 bases at V and 4 bases at J; junction bases unmatched: 8. The CDR3 has 14 amino acids. Germline V CDR1 and CDR2: MNHEY, SVGAGI. Here the CDR3 DNA reads TGTGCCAGCAGAGGACACGACAGGGCAGAGACCCAGTACTTC. Amino acids: CASRGHDRAETQYF.

With regard to this clonotype: One junction end does not reproduce the germline sequence, and a read error may be involved. V and J are TRBV7-9 and TRBJ1-5; a weak D match, TRBD1 (5 bases). The CDR3 length is 16 residues. Germline CDR1 reads SEHNR; CDR2 reads FQNEAQ (reference sequence). The CDR3 DNA is TGTGCCAGCAGCTTAAATTTGGGGGGAAGCAACCAGCCCCAGCATTTT. Protein sequence: CASSLNLGGSNQPQHF.

This chain uses TRBV9 with TRBJ1-1, with D perhaps TRBD1 (6 bases). The CDR3 is made up of 14 amino acids. Trimming took off 5 bases at V and 4 bases at J, with 15 bases between the two ends. CDR1 is SGDLS, CDR2 YYNGEE, per germline. The CDR3 sequence: CASRKGGSGTEAFF. The CDR3 DNA reads as TGTGCCAGCAGAAAAGGGGGGTCTGGCACTGAAGCTTTCTTT.

The sample holds many counts of this clonotype. This rearrangement joins TRBV28 to TRBJ1-3; 9 nucleotides line up with TRBD1. Looked up from germline, CDR1 is MDHEN and CDR2 is SYDVKM. This CDR3 has 13 residues. Losses at the gene ends were 9 bases for V and 9 bases for J; bases not matched to a gene: 9. The CDR3 DNA reads TGTGCCAGTCACGGGACAGGGAGGGGCACCATATATTTT. It yields the protein CASHGTGRGTIYF.

The chain carries TRBV5-1 and TRBJ2-7; TRBD1 matches at 9 bases. The CDR3 extends over 15 amino acids. V was pared by 3 bases and J by 5 bases, with 9 bases of the junction left unmatched. Germline CDR1 is SGHRS and CDR2 is YFSETQ. Written as DNA, the CDR3 is TGCGCCAGCAGCTCGGGACAGGGCACCTTCGACGAGCAGTACTTC. Amino acids: CASSSGQGTFDEQYF. Using reference TRBV5-1 and TRBJ2-7 for the parts outside the CDR3, the full variable domain is KAGVTQTPRYLIKTRGQQVTLSCSPISGHRSVSWYQQTPGQGLQFLFEYFSETQRNKGNFPGRFSGRQFSNSRSEMNVSTLELGDSALYLCASSSGQGTFDEQYFGPGTRLTVT.

The rearrangement joins TRBV4-1 to TRBJ2-7; 7 bases align to TRBD1. Germline-derived CDR1 and CDR2 are MGHRA and YSYEKL. The CDR3 has 14 amino acids. J lost 4 bases, V lost 2 bases, and 5 bases had no gene match. CDR3 sequence (DNA): TGCGCCAGCAGCCAACTAGGACAGGATTACGAGCAGTACTTC. Protein: CASSQLGQDYEQYF.

Worth noting for this clonotype: A read error may explain this, as a much larger clone is one base away. This is likely a read error, given that the CDR3 carries no conserved phenylalanine or tryptophan at its end. This chain uses TRBV6-5 with TRBJ1-5, with 7 nucleotides matching TRBD1. Germline lookup yields CDR1 MNHEY and CDR2 SVGAGI. The length of the CDR3 is 14 residues. Trimming at V came to 0 bases and at J to 5 bases, leaving 1 base not matched to a gene. CDR3 nucleotide sequence: TGTGCCAGCAGTTACTCAGGGGGCGATCAGCCCCAGCATGTT. It is translated as CASSYSGGDQPQHV.

The chain couples TRBV18 to TRBJ1-1; 8 bases line up with TRBD1. Germline assignment: CDR1 KGHSH and CDR2 LQKENI. This CDR3 has 13 amino acids. V trimming: 3 bases; J trimming: 6 bases; junction bases outside the gene matches: 3. Here the CDR3 DNA reads TGTGCCAGCTCACCCGACAGGGGATCTGAAGCTTTCTTT. It translates to CASSPDRGSEAFF. Based on the CDR3 plus reference TRBV18 and TRBJ1-1, the full variable domain is NAGVMQNPRHLVRRRGQEARLRCSPMKGHSHVYWYRQLPEEGLKFMVYLQKENIIDESGMPKERFSAEFPKEGPSILRIQQVVRGDSAAYFCASSPDRGSEAFFGQGTRLTVV.

The V and J genes are TRBV5-1 and TRBJ1-1; D may be TRBD1 (5 bases). The CDR3 runs 14 residues. Deletions cut 3 bases from V and 1 base from J, with 10 bases between. From germline, CDR1 is SGHRS and CDR2 YFSETQ. The CDR3 here is CASSSDTTNTEAFF. The CDR3 region has the DNA TGCGCCAGCAGCTCGGACACCACGAACACTGAAGCTTTCTTT.

The rearrangement links TRBV24-1 to TRBJ2-2; D is perhaps TRBD1 (6 bases). This CDR3 has 17 residues. The V and J ends lost 10 bases and 7 bases respectively, with 27 bases between them. Germline CDR1 and CDR2: KGHDR and SFDVKD. CDR3 sequence: CATEAPPGQGVDGELFF. The DNA for the CDR3 is TGTGCCACAGAAGCTCCACCGGGACAAGGGGTTGACGGGGAGCTGTTTTTT.

This clonotype was found a few times. The genes are TRBV5-1 and TRBJ2-1; D remains unclear. Germline CDR1 SGHRS, CDR2 YFSETQ. This CDR3 is 15 amino acids long. Trimming shortened V by 4 bases and J by 7 bases, and 18 bases separated the two germline ends. DNA of the CDR3: TGCGCCAGCAGCCCCACTGAGCCCTCTATGAATGAGCAGTTCTTC. Protein sequence: CASSPTEPSMNEQFF.

The table lists this clonotype with many counts. V gene TRBV24-1 combines with J gene TRBJ2-7; either TRBD1 or TRBD2 may fit D (5 bases each). V was cut by 2 bases and J by 3 bases, with 13 bases left in between. This CDR3 is 15 amino acids long. Germline CDR1 reads KGHDR; CDR2 reads SFDVKD. DNA for the CDR3: TGTGCCACCAGTGATTCGGGGCTACCCTTCTACGAGCAGTACTTC. Its protein is CATSDSGLPFYEQYF.

This clonotype was observed many times. V gene TRBV6-6 combines with J gene TRBJ1-2; D gene uncertain. The CDR3 has 12 residues. Germline V gives CDR1 MNHNY, CDR2 SVGAGI (reference sequence). V shed 6 bases and J shed 6 bases, with 11 bases lying between them. Written as DNA, the CDR3 is TGTGCCAGCAGCAAAGGGAACGATGGCTACACCTTC. Its translation: CASSKGNDGYTF.

This chain uses TRBV7-2 with TRBJ2-1, with 8 bases fitting TRBD2. Germline V gene lookup returns CDR1 SGHTA and CDR2 FQGNSA. V gave up 4 bases and J gave up 6 bases; unmatched junction bases: 11. This CDR3 has 16 amino acids. The chain's CDR3 is CASSSPLAGGRNEQFF. The DNA of the CDR3 is TGTGCCAGCAGCTCCCCCCTGGCGGGGGGTCGCAATGAGCAGTTCTTC. Drawing the rest from reference TRBV7-2 and TRBJ2-1, the complete variable domain is GAGVSQSPSNKVTEKGKDVELRCDPISGHTALYWYRQSLGQGLEFLIYFQGNSAPDKSGLPSDRFSAERTGGSVSTLTIQRTQQEDSAVYLCASSSPLAGGRNEQFFGPGTRLTVL.

This clonotype was detected ten times or more. The chain uses TRBV7-2 and TRBJ1-1; D gene unclear. Germline V gene data show CDR1 as SGHTA and CDR2 as FQGNSA. This CDR3 has 13 residues. Trimming shortened V by 6 bases and J by 5 bases, and 13 bases separated the two germline ends. In DNA, the CDR3 is TGTGCCAGCAGGCCTGACACTTTTACTGAAGCTTTCTTT. This encodes CASRPDTFTEAFF.

Comments on this clonotype: A much larger clonotype is one base distant, so this may be a read error. The V and J genes are TRBV6-5 and TRBJ2-6; 7 bases fit TRBD1. The germline V gene encodes CDR1 MNHEY and CDR2 SVGAGI. This CDR3 contains 16 residues. The trim removed 7 bases at V and 0 bases at J, leaving 6 bases unmatched. The CDR3 reads CASKRQGGSGANVLTF. DNA of the CDR3: TGTGCCAGCAAAAGACAGGGCGGCTCTGGGGCCAACGTCCTGACTTTC.

This clonotype was detected ten times or more. The chain is built from TRBV6-5 and TRBJ2-5; D possibly corresponds to TRBD1 (6 bases). The CDR3 is made up of 14 amino acids. Germline CDR1 MNHEY, CDR2 SVGAGI. Trimming pared 1 base from V and 2 bases from J, leaving 8 bases between. The CDR3 region has the DNA TGTGCCAGCAGTTACTTTCAGGGGCAAGAGACCCAGTACTTC. It is translated as CASSYFQGQETQYF.